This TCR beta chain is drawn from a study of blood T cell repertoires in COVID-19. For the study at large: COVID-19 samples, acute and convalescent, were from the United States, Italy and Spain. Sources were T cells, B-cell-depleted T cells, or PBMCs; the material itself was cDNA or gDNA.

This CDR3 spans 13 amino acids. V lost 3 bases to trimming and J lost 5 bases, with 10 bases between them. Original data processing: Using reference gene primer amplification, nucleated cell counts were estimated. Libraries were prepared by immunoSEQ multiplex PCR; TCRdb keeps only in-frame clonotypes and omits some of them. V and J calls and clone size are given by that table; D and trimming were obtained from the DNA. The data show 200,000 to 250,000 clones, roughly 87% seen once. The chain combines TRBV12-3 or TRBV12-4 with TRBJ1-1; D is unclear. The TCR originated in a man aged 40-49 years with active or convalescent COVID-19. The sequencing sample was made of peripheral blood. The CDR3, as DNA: TGTGCCAGCAGTTTCTTCGGAGGGACTGAAGCTTTCTTT. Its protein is CASSFFGGTEAFF.